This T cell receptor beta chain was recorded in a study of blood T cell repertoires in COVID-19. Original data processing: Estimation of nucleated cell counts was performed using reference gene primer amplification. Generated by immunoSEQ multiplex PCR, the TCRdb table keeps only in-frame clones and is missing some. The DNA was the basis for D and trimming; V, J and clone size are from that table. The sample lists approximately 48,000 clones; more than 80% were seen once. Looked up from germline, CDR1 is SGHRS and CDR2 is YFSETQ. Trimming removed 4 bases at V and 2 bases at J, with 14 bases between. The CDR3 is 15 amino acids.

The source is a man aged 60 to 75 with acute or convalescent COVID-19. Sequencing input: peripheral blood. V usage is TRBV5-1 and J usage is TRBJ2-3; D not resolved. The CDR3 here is CASSSNPNPTDTQYF. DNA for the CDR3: TGCGCCAGCAGCAGTAACCCTAACCCCACAGATACGCAGTATTTT. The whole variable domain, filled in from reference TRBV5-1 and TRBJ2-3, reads KAGVTQTPRYLIKTRGQQVTLSCSPISGHRSVSWYQQTPGQGLQFLFEYFSETQRNKGNFPGRFSGRQFSNSRSEMNVSTLELGDSALYLCASSSNPNPTDTQYFGPGTRLTVL.